This T cell receptor (beta chain) was documented in a study of shared clonotypes between healthy human individuals. The naive CD8 fraction comprised CD45RO-negative cells positively selected for CCR7 and excluded terminally differentiated effector memory CD45RA+ cells. Assay used: immunoSEQ multiplex PCR; TCRdb lists only in-frame clones, some missing. Of some 2,000,000 clones listed, about 95% are singletons. Germline loops: CDR1 SGHNT, CDR2 YYREEE (reference sequence). With V trimmed by 4 bases and J by 1 base, 14 bases remained unmatched. The CDR3 covers 17 residues. The source material was naive CD8+ T cells sorted from blood. The TCR comes from a man between 18 and 29 years old in good health. The V and J genes are TRBV5-4 and TRBJ2-7; TRBD2 agrees at 7 bases. The CDR3 DNA is TGTGCCAGCAGCCCTCTAGGGCTTGCGGGAGCTTCCTACGAGCAGTACTTC. Its protein product is CASSPLGLAGASYEQYF.